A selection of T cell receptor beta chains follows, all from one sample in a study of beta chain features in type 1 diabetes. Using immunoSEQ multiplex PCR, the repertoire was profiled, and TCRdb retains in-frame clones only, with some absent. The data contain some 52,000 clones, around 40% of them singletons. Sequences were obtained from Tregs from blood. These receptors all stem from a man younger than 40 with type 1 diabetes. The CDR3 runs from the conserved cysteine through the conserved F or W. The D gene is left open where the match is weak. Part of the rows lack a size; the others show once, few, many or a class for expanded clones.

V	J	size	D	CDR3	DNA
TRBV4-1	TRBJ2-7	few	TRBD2	CASSQAAGETSYEQYF	TGCGCCAGCAGCCAAGCCGCGGGGGAGACGTCCTACGAGCAGTACTTC
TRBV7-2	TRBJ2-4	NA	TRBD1	CASSPGRQGDRRDIQYF	TGTGCCAGCAGCCCCGGGCGACAGGGGGACAGGAGAGACATTCAGTACTTC
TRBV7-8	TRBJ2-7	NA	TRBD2	CASSFAGTIAYEQYF	TGTGCCAGCAGCTTTGCCGGGACTATCGCCTACGAGCAGTACTTC
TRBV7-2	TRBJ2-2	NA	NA	CASSFLNTGELFF	TGTGCCAGCAGCTTTCTGAACACCGGGGAGCTGTTTTTT
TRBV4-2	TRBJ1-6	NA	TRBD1	CASSQRTGGWSNSPLHF	TGTGCCAGCAGCCAGCGGACAGGGGGGTGGAGTAATTCACCCCTCCACTTT
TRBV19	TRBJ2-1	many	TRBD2	CASSISGGSVNNEQFF	TGTGCCAGTAGTATCTCAGGCGGGAGTGTTAACAATGAGCAGTTCTTC
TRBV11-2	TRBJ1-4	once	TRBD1	CASSTGNEKLFF	TGTGCCAGCTCGACAGGGAATGAAAAACTGTTTTTT
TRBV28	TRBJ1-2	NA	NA	CASSSGSRGSGYTF	TGTGCCAGCAGTTCCGGGTCCCGAGGATCTGGCTACACCTTC
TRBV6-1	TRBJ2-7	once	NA	CASKLIGGPSYEQYF	TGTGCCAGCAAATTAATCGGGGGACCCTCCTACGAGCAGTACTTC
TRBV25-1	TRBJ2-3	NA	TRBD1	CASSDPFPRGHTQYF	TGTGCCAGCAGTGATCCATTTCCGAGGGGGCATACGCAGTATTTT
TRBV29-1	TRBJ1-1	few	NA	CSVRVGVNTEAFF	TGCAGCGTCAGGGTTGGGGTGAACACTGAAGCTTTCTTT
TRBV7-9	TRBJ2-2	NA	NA	CASSLLYGQGPDTGELFF	TGTGCCAGCAGTCTCCTATACGGCCAGGGCCCGGACACCGGGGAGCTGTTTTTT
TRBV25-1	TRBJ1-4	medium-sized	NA	CASSILGKLFF	TGTGCCAGCAGCATTCTCGGTAAACTGTTTTTT
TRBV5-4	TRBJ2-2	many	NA	CASSLGGANTGELFF	TGTGCCAGCAGCTTAGGCGGAGCGAACACCGGGGAGCTGTTTTTT
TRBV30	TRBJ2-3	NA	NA	CAWTAGASSTDTQYF	TGTGCCTGGACCGCGGGGGCATCTAGCACAGATACGCAGTATTTT
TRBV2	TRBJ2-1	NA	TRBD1	CASSATGALYNEQFF	TGTGCCAGCAGTGCTACAGGGGCTCTCTACAATGAGCAGTTCTTC
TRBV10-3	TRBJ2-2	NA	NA	CAISLDSPNTGELFF	TGTGCCATCAGTTTGGACAGCCCGAACACCGGGGAGCTGTTTTTT
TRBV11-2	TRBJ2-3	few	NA	CASSLRSGITDTQYF	TGTGCCAGCAGCTTACGATCGGGGATCACAGATACGCAGTATTTT
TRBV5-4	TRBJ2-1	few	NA	CASSSASGGGYNEQFF	TGTGCCAGCAGCTCCGCTAGCGGAGGGGGTTACAATGAGCAGTTCTTC
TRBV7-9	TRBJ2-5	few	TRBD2	CASQAGGETQYF	TGTGCCAGCCAAGCGGGAGGAGAGACCCAGTACTTC
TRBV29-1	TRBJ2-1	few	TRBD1	CSVEDYSGQGGNEQFF	TGCAGCGTTGAAGATTATTCGGGACAGGGTGGCAATGAGCAGTTCTTC
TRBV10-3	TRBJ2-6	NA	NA	CAINDNSGANVLTF	TGTGCCATCAATGACAACTCTGGGGCCAACGTCCTGACTTTC
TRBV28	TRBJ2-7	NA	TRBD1	CATKMPQGQGAGEQYF	TGTGCCACCAAAATGCCTCAGGGACAGGGGGCGGGCGAGCAGTACTTC
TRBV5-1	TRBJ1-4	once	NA	CASSSRGVGNEKLFF	TGCGCCAGCAGTTCAAGGGGCGTAGGTAATGAAAAACTGTTTTTT
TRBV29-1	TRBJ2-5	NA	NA	CSGRGGGWGETQYF	TGCAGCGGGAGGGGCGGGGGCTGGGGAGAGACCCAGTACTTC
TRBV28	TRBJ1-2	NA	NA	CASSFHDRYMGYTF	TGTGCCAGCAGTTTCCACGACAGATATATGGGCTACACCTTC
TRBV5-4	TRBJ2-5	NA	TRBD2	CASSWEAGAGEQYF	TGTGCCAGCAGCTGGGAAGCGGGAGCGGGGGAGCAGTACTTC
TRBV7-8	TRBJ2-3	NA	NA	CASSLMLGSGTDTQYF	TGTGCCAGCAGCTTAATGTTGGGTAGCGGCACAGATACGCAGTATTTT
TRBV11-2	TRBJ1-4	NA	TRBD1	CASSERGRGGEKLFF	TGTGCCAGCAGCGAGAGGGGGCGAGGGGGTGAAAAACTGTTTTTT
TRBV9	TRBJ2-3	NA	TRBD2	CASSSRTSGRAQDTQYF	TGTGCCAGCAGCTCCAGGACTAGCGGGAGGGCCCAAGATACGCAGTATTTT
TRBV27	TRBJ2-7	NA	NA	CASSFIGSYEQYF	TGTGCCAGCAGTTTCATCGGGTCCTACGAGCAGTACTTC
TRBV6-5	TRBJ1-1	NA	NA	CADRQTLNTEAFF	TGTGCCGATCGGCAGACTTTGAACACTGAAGCTTTCTTT
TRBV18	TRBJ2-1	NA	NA	CASSPPQGNNEQFF	TGTGCCAGCTCACCACCGCAGGGGAACAATGAGCAGTTCTTC
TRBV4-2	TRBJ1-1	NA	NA	CASRTNTEAFF	TGTGCCAGCAGAACTAACACTGAAGCTTTCTTT
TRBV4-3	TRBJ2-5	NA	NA	CASSQTGIRGETQYF	TGCGCCAGCAGCCAGACCGGGATCCGAGGGGAGACCCAGTACTTC
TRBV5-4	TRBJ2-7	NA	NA	CASSQALISYEQYF	TGTGCCAGCAGCCAGGCCCTCATTTCCTACGAGCAGTACTTC
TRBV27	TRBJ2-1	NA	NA	CASSLSWQGSNEQFF	TGTGCCAGCAGTTTATCGTGGCAGGGATCCAATGAGCAGTTCTTC
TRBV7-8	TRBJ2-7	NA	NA	CASSPGRYEQYF	TGTGCCAGCAGCCCTGGTCGGTACGAGCAGTACTTC
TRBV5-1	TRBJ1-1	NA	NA	CASSFGPGATEAFF	NA
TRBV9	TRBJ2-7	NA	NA	CASSPHGDSYEQYF	TGTGCCAGCAGCCCCCACGGGGACTCCTACGAGCAGTACTTC
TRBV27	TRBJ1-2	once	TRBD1	CASSSAGGWGGYTF	TGTGCCAGCAGTTCGGCAGGGGGCTGGGGGGGCTACACCTTC
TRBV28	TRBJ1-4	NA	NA	CASSLAPRTAEKLFF	TGTGCCAGCAGTTTGGCACCTCGGACTGCAGAAAAACTGTTTTTT